The 12 T cell receptor beta chains listed next were all sequenced from one sample in a study of blood T cell repertoires in COVID-19. The protocol was immunoSEQ multiplex PCR, while the TCRdb copy is restricted to in-frame clones and leaves out a portion. This repertoire shows around 200,000 clones, around 86% found once; its top ten account for about 6%. Sequenced input: peripheral blood. These receptors all come from a woman aged 40 to 49 with acute or convalescent COVID-19.

The chain couples TRBV11-3 to TRBJ2-1; 12 bases align to TRBD1. The J segment lost 9 bases and the V segment lost 5 bases, leaving 5 bases of the junction unmatched. Looked up from germline, CDR1 is SGHNT and CDR2 is YENEEA. This CDR3 has 14 residues. The CDR3 coding sequence is TGTGCCAGCAGCGTCCCGGGACAGGGGGCTGAGCAGTTCTTC. It translates to CASSVPGQGAEQFF. The full variable domain, in which reference TRBV11-3 and TRBJ2-1 provide the parts outside the CDR3, is EAGVVQSPRYKIIEKKQPVAFWCNPISGHNTLYWYLQNLGQGPELLIRYENEEAVDDSQLPKDRFSAERLKGVDSTLKIQPAELGDSAVYLCASSVPGQGAEQFFGPGTRLTVL.

As regards this clone: The same CDR3 arises from other DNA sequences in this sample as well. The chain employs TRBV30 and TRBJ1-1, with unresolved D. The V gene lost 0 bases and the J gene lost 1 base, with 6 bases spanning the gap. The CDR3 covers 13 residues. CDR1 and CDR2 (germline): GTSNPN, SVGIG (reference sequence). The CDR3 region has the DNA TGTGCCTGGAGTGTTCAACAGAACACTGAAGCTTTCTTT. Encoded protein: CAWSVQQNTEAFF. Supplemented by reference TRBV30 and TRBJ1-1, the full variable domain reads SQTIHQWPATLVQPVGSPLSLECTVEGTSNPNLYWYRQAAGRGLQLLFYSVGIGQISSEVPQNLSASRPQDRQFILSSKKLLLSDSGFYLCAWSVQQNTEAFFGQGTRLTVV.

The chain uses TRBV7-2 and TRBJ1-6, with TRBD1 matching 8 bases. Germline V gene data show CDR1 as SGHTA and CDR2 as FQGNSA. V shed 6 bases, J shed 6 bases, and the junction held 13 bases outside the gene matches. This CDR3 is built from 17 residues. The CDR3 reads CASSSRQGTGLNSPLHF. CDR3 coding DNA: TGTGCCAGCAGTTCCCGTCAGGGGACAGGCCTTAATTCACCCCTCCACTTT.

This clone was detected a few times. The chain links TRBV19 to TRBJ2-5; a weak D match, TRBD1 (6 bases). V was clipped by 10 bases and J by 2 bases, with 20 bases between them. The CDR3 length is 15 residues. Per the germline V gene, CDR1 is LNHDA and CDR2 is SQIVND (reference sequence). As DNA, the CDR3 is TGTGCCACTCAACAAATCAGGGGAAGTCAAGAGACCCAGTACTTC. The encoded protein is CATQQIRGSQETQYF. Full variable domain (outside the CDR3, taken from reference TRBV19 and TRBJ2-5): DGGITQSPKYLFRKEGQNVTLSCEQNLNHDAMYWYRQDPGQGLRLIYYSQIVNDFQKGDIAEGYSVSREKKESFPLTVTSAQKNPTAFYLCATQQIRGSQETQYFGPGTRLLVL.

The chain joins TRBV3-1 (or the pseudogene TRBV3-2) to TRBJ1-1; D is undetermined. Trimming pared 1 base from V and 10 bases from J, leaving 16 bases between. From germline, CDR1 is LGHDT and CDR2 YNNKEL (reference sequence). This CDR3 has 14 residues. The CDR3: CASSQGRFSVGAFF. The CDR3 DNA reads TGTGCCAGCAGCCAAGGGCGGTTTAGTGTAGGAGCTTTCTTT.

The chain combines TRBV3-1 (or the pseudogene TRBV3-2) with TRBJ1-3; TRBD1 agrees at 8 bases. Trimming at V came to 1 base and at J to 2 bases, leaving 1 base not matched to a gene. CDR3 length equals 15 residues. Germline V lookup: CDR1 LGHDT, CDR2 YNNKEL (reference sequence). This chain's CDR3 is CASSQGQGTGNTIYF. The CDR3 DNA sequence: TGTGCCAGCAGCCAAGGACAGGGGACTGGAAACACCATATATTTT.

This sequence joins TRBV19 and TRBJ2-5; a weak D match, TRBD2 (5 bases). From germline, CDR1 is LNHDA and CDR2 SQIVND (reference sequence). The V gene lost 5 bases and the J gene lost 5 bases, with 15 bases spanning the gap. The CDR3 extends over 14 amino acids. This CDR3 reads CASSVTRNGETQYF. DNA for the CDR3: TGTGCCAGTAGTGTCACTAGGAACGGGGAGACCCAGTACTTC.

This CDR3 is CASKPGRATRLGTQYF. The CDR3, as DNA: TGTGCCAGCAAGCCCGGGAGGGCCACGCGCCTTGGGACCCAGTACTTC. The genes are TRBV27 and TRBJ2-5; 8 bases line up with TRBD2. The CDR3 length is 16 residues. J was trimmed by 7 bases and V by 7 bases; bases with no gene match: 17. Germline-derived CDR1 and CDR2 are MNHEY and SMNVEV (reference sequence).

V usage is TRBV3-1 (or the pseudogene TRBV3-2) and J usage is TRBJ2-3; no clear D. Germline V gene sequence: CDR1 LGHDT, CDR2 YNNKEL (reference sequence). This CDR3 comprises 13 residues. Trimming cost V 2 bases and J 5 bases, with 8 bases left between them. CDR3 coding DNA: TGTGCCAGCAGCCAACAAATCAAAGATACGCAGTATTTT. This translates into CASSQQIKDTQYF.

In DNA form, the CDR3 reads TGTGCCAGCAGTTTAGAGAACCAAGAGACCCAGTACTTC. Encoded protein: CASSLENQETQYF. The chain carries TRBV28 and TRBJ2-5, with D unresolved. Per the germline V gene, CDR1 is MDHEN and CDR2 is SYDVKM. Trimming left V 2 bases short and J 0 bases short, with 4 bases between. The CDR3 loop spans 13 amino acids.

The chain employs TRBV6-5 and TRBJ2-7, with D possibly being TRBD1 (6 bases). Germline V lookup: CDR1 MNHEY, CDR2 SVGAGI. This CDR3 has 15 residues. Trimming removed 6 bases from V and 6 bases from J, with 21 bases in between. The CDR3 sequence: CASSSHRVNSGEQYF. CDR3 bases: TGTGCCAGCAGCTCGCACAGGGTAAACTCGGGCGAGCAGTACTTC.

The chain carries TRBV6-1 and TRBJ2-7, with D possibly matching TRBD2 (7 bases). Germline V gene data show CDR1 as MNHNS and CDR2 as SASEGT. The CDR3 length is 16 residues. Trimming took 3 bases from V and 4 from J, leaving 19 bases between them. The chain's CDR3 is CASSDMIGGGLYEQYF. In DNA, the CDR3 is TGTGCCAGCAGTGATATGATTGGGGGGGGCCTGTACGAGCAGTACTTC.